These T cell receptor beta chains were read from a single sample in a study of cytomegalovirus exposure and HLA in healthy donors. Profiling relied on immunoSEQ multiplex PCR, and the TCRdb table lists in-frame clones only, not all of them. The sample lists 120,000 or so clones; 66% were seen once. Sequencing was performed on PBMCs. These receptor sequences come from a man aged 18-30 years in good health and CMV-seronegative. Each CDR3 is given without its conserved first and last residue. Fields, in order: J gene, V gene, CDR3 protein.

>TRBJ1-5|TRBV5-1
ASSLEGGLLQPQH
>TRBJ2-7|TRBV5-5
ASSLLGSSYEQY
>TRBJ2-5|TRBV5-1
ASSQTSGRFRSQETQY
>TRBJ1-5|TRBV4-2
ASSQGQGVLNQPQH
>TRBJ1-5|TRBV28
ASSSHYVGEPQH
>TRBJ1-1|TRBV7-2
ASSFHTVNTEAF
>.|TRBV9
ASSVGSPQREQY
>TRBJ1-3|TRBV25-1
ASSGDSNTIY
>TRBJ1-3|TRBV5-1
ASSLRGFSSGNTIY
>TRBJ2-2|TRBV7-6
ASSSPAGGNTGELF
>TRBJ1-4|TRBV19
ASRNRGMNEKLF
>TRBJ2-7|TRBV4-1
ASSQELAGGSYEQY
>TRBJ2-7|TRBV19
ASSTLTGSEQY
>TRBJ2-2|TRBV6-6
ASSYELATNTGELF
>TRBJ2-5|TRBV7-2
ASSLDRGRSETQY
>TRBJ2-5|TRBV5-1
ASSLDPGTTRKETQY
>TRBJ1-2|TRBV27
ASRPSGQGANYGYT
>TRBJ1-1|TRBV7-2
ASREEYTEAF
>TRBJ2-1|TRBV27
ASSSGTSGAYNEQF
>TRBJ2-7|TRBV5-1
ASSLEGTYEQY
>TRBJ1-1|TRBV15
ATSRDLSGGAAF
>TRBJ1-4|TRBV5-4
ASSLGRRGEKLF
>TRBJ2-1|TRBV4-2
ASSQDLAGDNEQF
>TRBJ2-7|TRBV28
ASSFRYEQY
>TRBJ1-2|TRBV28
ASYKGPRDGYT
>TRBJ2-1|TRBV29-1
SVKGGSSYNEQF
>TRBJ1-1|TRBV5-5
ASSLDVANTEAF
>TRBJ1-3|TRBV10-2
ATRTGTGLLLGGNTIY
>TRBJ2-7|TRBV15
ATSRGGGQGAIREQY
>.|TRBV18
ASSPGTMYEQY
>TRBJ1-2|TRBV5-6
ASSLEAETNYGYT
>TRBJ1-1|TRBV6-6
ASSPRDRLNTEAF
>TRBJ2-2|TRBV9
ASGGRERAGELF
>TRBJ2-3|TRBV5-1
ASSFGQGGGTQY
>TRBJ1-1|TRBV19
ATRGQLGTEAF
>TRBJ1-2|TRBV14
ASSHLARDGYT
>TRBJ1-1|TRBV14
ASSWVGQGINTEAF
>TRBJ2-2|TRBV5-1
ASSWGHTEPPGELF
>TRBJ1-3|TRBV30
AWSLPGGQGNTIY
>TRBJ2-7|TRBV7-2
ASSLEAVYEQY
>TRBJ2-7|TRBV2
ASRRLAGVVASYEQY
>TRBJ2-7|TRBV19
ASTAGNSYEQY
>TRBJ2-7|TRBV5-6
ISSTWTGKNYEQY
>TRBJ2-7|TRBV25-1
ASSRQVGSYEQY
>TRBJ1-2|TRBV7-8
ASSLEGGKRGYT